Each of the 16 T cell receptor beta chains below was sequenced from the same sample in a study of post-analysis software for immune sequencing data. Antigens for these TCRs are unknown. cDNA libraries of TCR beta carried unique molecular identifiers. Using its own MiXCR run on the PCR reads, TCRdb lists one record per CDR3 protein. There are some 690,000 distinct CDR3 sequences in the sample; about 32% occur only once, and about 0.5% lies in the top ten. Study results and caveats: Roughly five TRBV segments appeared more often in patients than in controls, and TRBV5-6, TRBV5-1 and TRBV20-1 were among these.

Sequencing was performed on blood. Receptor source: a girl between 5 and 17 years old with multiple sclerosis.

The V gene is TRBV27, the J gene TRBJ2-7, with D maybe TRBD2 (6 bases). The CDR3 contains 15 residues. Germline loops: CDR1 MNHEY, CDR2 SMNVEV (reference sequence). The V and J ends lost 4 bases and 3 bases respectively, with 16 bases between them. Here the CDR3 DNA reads TGTGCCAGCAGTTCGAGGGCCCCCGGGGGCTACGAGCAGTACTTC. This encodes CASSSRAPGGYEQYF.

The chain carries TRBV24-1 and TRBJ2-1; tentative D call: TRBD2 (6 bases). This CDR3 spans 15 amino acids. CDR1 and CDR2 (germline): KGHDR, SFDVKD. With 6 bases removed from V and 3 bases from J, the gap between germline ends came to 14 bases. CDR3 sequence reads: CATSQAGPNYNEQFF. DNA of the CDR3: TGTGCCACCAGTCAGGCGGGGCCAAACTACAATGAGCAGTTCTTC.

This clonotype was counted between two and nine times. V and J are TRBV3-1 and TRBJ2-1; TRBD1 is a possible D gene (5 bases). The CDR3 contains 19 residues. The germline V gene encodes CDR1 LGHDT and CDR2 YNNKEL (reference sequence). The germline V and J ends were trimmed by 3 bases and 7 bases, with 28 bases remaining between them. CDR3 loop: CASSQGRAFRTSIVNEQFF. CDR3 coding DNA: TGTGCCAGCAGCCAGGGGCGCGCTTTTAGGACGTCAATCGTGAATGAGCAGTTCTTC.

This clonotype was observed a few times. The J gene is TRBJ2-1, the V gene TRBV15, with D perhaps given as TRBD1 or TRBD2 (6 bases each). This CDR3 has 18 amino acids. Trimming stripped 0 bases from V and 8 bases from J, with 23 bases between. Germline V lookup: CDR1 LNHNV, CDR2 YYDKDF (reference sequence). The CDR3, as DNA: TGTGCCACCAGCAGAGATTGGGCGACACCCTCCGGGGGCGATGAGCAGTTCTTC. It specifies CATSRDWATPSGGDEQFF.

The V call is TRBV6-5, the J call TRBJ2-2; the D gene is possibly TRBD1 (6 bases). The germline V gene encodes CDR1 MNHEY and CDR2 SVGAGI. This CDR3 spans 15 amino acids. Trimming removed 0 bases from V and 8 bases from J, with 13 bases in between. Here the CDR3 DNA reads TGTGCCAGCAGTTACTCGGGACACCTTGATGGGGAGCTGTTTTTT. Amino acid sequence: CASSYSGHLDGELFF.

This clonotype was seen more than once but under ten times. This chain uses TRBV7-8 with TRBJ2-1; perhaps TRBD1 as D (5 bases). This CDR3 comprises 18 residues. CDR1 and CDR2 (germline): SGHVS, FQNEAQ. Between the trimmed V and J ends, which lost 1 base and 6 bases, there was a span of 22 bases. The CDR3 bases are TGTGCCAGCAGCTTAGAAGTCGTACAGCTGGTAGGGGCCAATGAGCAGTTCTTC. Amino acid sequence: CASSLEVVQLVGANEQFF.

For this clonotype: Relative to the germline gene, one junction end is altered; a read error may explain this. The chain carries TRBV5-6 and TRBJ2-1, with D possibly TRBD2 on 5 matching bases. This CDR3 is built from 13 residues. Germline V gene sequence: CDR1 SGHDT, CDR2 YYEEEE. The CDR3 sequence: CVSSGVGYNEQFF. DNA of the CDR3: TGTGTCAGCAGCGGCGTCGGCTACAATGAGCAGTTCTTC.

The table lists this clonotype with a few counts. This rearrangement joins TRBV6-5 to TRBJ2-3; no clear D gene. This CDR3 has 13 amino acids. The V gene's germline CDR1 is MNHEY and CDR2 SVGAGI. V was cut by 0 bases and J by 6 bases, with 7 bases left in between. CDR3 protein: CASSYSRLDTQYF. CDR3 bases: TGTGCCAGCAGTTACTCGAGGCTGGATACGCAGTATTTT.

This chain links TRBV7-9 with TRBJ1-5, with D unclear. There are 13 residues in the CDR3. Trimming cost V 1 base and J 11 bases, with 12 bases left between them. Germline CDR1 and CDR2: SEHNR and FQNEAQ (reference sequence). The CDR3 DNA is TGTGCCAGCAGCTTAGGCGATAATCCGACCCAGCATTTT. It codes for CASSLGDNPTQHF.

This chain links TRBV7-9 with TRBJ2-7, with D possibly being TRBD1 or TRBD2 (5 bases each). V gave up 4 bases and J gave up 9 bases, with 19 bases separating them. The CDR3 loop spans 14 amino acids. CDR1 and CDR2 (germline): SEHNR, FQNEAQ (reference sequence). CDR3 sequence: CASSSGPSRGGQYF. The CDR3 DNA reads TGTGCCAGCAGCTCAGGTCCCTCCCGGGGCGGGCAGTACTTC.

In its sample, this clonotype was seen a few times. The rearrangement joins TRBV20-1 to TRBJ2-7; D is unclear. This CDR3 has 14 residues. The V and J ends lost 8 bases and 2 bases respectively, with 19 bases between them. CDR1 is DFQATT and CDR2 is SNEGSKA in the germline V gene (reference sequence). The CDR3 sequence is CSTPGGRIPYEQYF. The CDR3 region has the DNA TGCAGTACTCCTGGCGGCCGAATACCCTACGAGCAGTACTTC.

CDR3 bases: TGTGCCAGCAGCTTGGTCAGGGTAGGGGGCAATGAGCAGTTCTTC. Residues: CASSLVRVGGNEQFF. This chain links TRBV5-6 with TRBJ2-1; weak D call: TRBD1 (6 bases). The CDR3 has 15 residues. V lost 0 bases, J lost 6 bases, and 13 bases lay in between. The germline CDR1 and CDR2 sequences are SGHDT and YYEEEE.

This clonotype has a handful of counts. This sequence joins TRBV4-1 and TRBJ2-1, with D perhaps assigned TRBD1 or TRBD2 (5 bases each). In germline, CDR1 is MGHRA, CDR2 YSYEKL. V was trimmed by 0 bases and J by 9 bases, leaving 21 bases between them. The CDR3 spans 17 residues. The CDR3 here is CASSQEVPGPAFGEQFF. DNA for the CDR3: TGCGCCAGCAGCCAAGAGGTTCCGGGACCCGCGTTCGGTGAGCAGTTCTTC.

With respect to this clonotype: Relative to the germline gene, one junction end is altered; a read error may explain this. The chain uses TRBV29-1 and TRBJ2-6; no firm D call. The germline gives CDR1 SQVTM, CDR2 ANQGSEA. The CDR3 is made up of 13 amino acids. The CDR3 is CGVRDFGANVLTF. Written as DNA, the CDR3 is TGCGGCGTGAGAGATTTCGGGGCCAACGTCCTGACTTTC.

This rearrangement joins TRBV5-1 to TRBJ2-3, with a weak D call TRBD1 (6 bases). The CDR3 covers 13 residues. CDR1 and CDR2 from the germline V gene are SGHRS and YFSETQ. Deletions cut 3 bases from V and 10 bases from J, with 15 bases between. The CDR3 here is CASSSPGVDAQYF. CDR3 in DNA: TGCGCCAGCAGCTCCCCAGGGGTGGATGCGCAGTATTTT. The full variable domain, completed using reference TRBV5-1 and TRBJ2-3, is KAGVTQTPRYLIKTRGQQVTLSCSPISGHRSVSWYQQTPGQGLQFLFEYFSETQRNKGNFPGRFSGRQFSNSRSEMNVSTLELGDSALYLCASSSPGVDAQYFGPGTRLTVL.

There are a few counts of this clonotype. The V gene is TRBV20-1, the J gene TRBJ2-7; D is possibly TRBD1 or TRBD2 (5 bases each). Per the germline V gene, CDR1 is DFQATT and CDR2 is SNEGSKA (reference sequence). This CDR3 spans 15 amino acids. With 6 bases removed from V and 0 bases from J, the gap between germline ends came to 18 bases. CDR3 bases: TGCAGTGCCGGGGAAGCAGGGCCCTCCTCCTACGAGCAGTACTTC. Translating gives CSAGEAGPSSYEQYF.